Each of the 30 T cell receptor beta chains below was sequenced from the same sample in a study of post-analysis software for immune sequencing data (dated by TCRdb to between 2014 and 2017). No cognate antigen is known for these TCRs. The investigation overall reported the following: Four to six TRBV segments, including TRBV5-6, TRBV5-1 and TRBV20-1, were significantly more frequent in patients than controls.

The library was produced with PCR. For sequencing, an Illumina HiSeq 2500 was employed. Unique molecular identifiers were incorporated into TCR beta cDNA libraries to reduce PCR and sequencing biases. TCRdb handled the public reads itself, with Q25 trimming in fastp and clone calling in MiXCR, and kept productive beta chains. Merged by CDR3 protein, the rows form single entries marked with the most common genes and DNA. For this sample there are fewer than 850,000 distinct CDR3 sequences; 25% to 30% appear just once. The ten largest clones take up more than 0.45% of the sample. The sequencing input was blood. The receptors were gathered from a girl aged 5 to 17 with multiple sclerosis.

This clonotype appeared a few times. This rearrangement joins TRBV5-1 to TRBJ2-3, with a possible D match to TRBD1 (5 bases). The CDR3 loop spans 18 amino acids. The germline CDR1 and CDR2 sequences are SGHRS and YFSETQ. Trimming removed 0 bases at V and 0 bases at J, with 17 bases between. The CDR3 nucleotides read TGCGCCAGCAGCTTGGGTGGGGCCCTCCCTTCTAGCACAGATACGCAGTATTTT. As protein: CASSLGGALPSSTDTQYF.

Ten or more counts support this clonotype. The chain recombines TRBV4-1 with TRBJ2-6, with D maybe TRBD1 (5 bases). Deletions cut 0 bases from V and 2 bases from J, with 11 bases between. The CDR3 spans 17 residues. Per germline, CDR1 MGHRA and CDR2 YSYEKL. The CDR3: CASSQEAQGAGANVLTF. The CDR3 coding sequence is TGCGCCAGCAGCCAAGAGGCGCAGGGCGCTGGGGCCAACGTCCTGACTTTC.

The V gene is TRBV7-2, the J gene TRBJ2-5, with 9 bases aligning to TRBD1. The CDR3 has 17 amino acids. With 1 base clipped from V and 2 bases from J, the junction kept 8 bases outside the gene matches. In germline, CDR1 is SGHTA, CDR2 FQGNSA. The CDR3 DNA reads TGTGCCAGCAGCTTAGTAGTAGGGGACAGGGTACAAGAGACCCAGTACTTC. Translating it yields CASSLVVGDRVQETQYF.

This clonotype has just a few counts. J is TRBJ2-3 and V is TRBV29-1; 7 bases agree with TRBD2. This CDR3 region has 15 residues. Germline V CDR1 and CDR2: SQVTM, ANQGSEA. The junction had 7 bases not matched to a gene; V was cut back by 1 base and J by 3 bases. CDR3 residues: CSVEGREWSTDTQYF. CDR3 sequence (DNA): TGCAGCGTTGAAGGGCGGGAGTGGAGTACAGATACGCAGTATTTT.

The chain links TRBV6-2 or TRBV6-3 to TRBJ2-1; D unclear. CDR1 is MNHEY and CDR2 is SVGEGT in the germline V gene. The length of the CDR3 is 14 residues. Trimming shortened V by 0 bases and J by 6 bases, and 9 bases separated the two germline ends. The CDR3 DNA reads as TGTGCCAGCAGTTACTCGAACAGTCTCAATGAGCAGTTCTTC. Protein sequence: CASSYSNSLNEQFF.

The V call is TRBV6-1, the J call TRBJ1-4; TRBD1 might be the D (5 bases). Germline V gives CDR1 MNHNS, CDR2 SASEGT. The CDR3 length is 14 residues. V dropped 3 bases and J dropped 8 bases, with 13 bases sitting between them. This CDR3 is CASSDAGIREKLFF. For the CDR3, the DNA is TGTGCCAGCAGTGATGCAGGGATCCGAGAAAAACTGTTTTTT.

J is TRBJ2-5 and V is TRBV28, with 8 bases identical to TRBD1. Germline trimming cut 6 bases from V and 4 bases from J; bases unmatched to any gene: 4. The CDR3 extends over 13 amino acids. The germline V gene has CDR1 MDHEN and CDR2 SYDVKM. DNA of the CDR3: TGTGCCAGCAGGATGACAGGGGTAGAGACCCAGTACTTC. As protein: CASRMTGVETQYF.

This clonotype was observed a few times. The chain uses TRBV12-3 or TRBV12-4 and TRBJ1-6; no clear D. The CDR3 runs to 14 residues. V dropped 7 bases and J dropped 6 bases, with 13 bases sitting between them. The CDR3 loop is CASTPYGVNSPLHF. The CDR3 DNA sequence: TGTGCCAGCACCCCGTACGGGGTTAATTCACCCCTCCACTTT.

The chain couples TRBV6-6 to TRBJ2-7; D is ambiguous. Trimming shortened V by 6 bases and J by 3 bases, and 15 bases separated the two germline ends. CDR1 and CDR2 from the germline V gene are MNHNY and SVGAGI (reference sequence). CDR3 length: 14 residues. The CDR3, as DNA: TGTGCCAGCAGCCCTCCCCTCCCAGGCTACGAGCAGTACTTC. Translated: CASSPPLPGYEQYF.

This rearrangement joins TRBV20-1 to TRBJ1-5; D gene uncertain. Trimming cost V 5 bases and J 9 bases, with 8 bases left between them. Germline V gives CDR1 DFQATT, CDR2 SNEGSKA (reference sequence). CDR3 length: 10 residues. The CDR3 sequence: CSAVMGPQHF. In DNA form, the CDR3 reads TGCAGTGCTGTAATGGGGCCCCAGCATTTT.

Comments on this clonotype: A much larger clonotype is one base distant, so this may be a read error. V usage is TRBV4-3 and J usage is TRBJ2-4, with D perhaps TRBD1 (5 bases). The better agreement between TRBJ2-5 and the DNA end casts doubt on the J call. Germline V gene data show CDR1 as LGHNA and CDR2 as YSLEER. This CDR3 contains 17 residues. CDR3 in amino acids: CASSQDRRADMRETQYF. The DNA for the CDR3 is TGCGCCAGCAGCCAAGATCGCAGGGCCGACATGCGGGAGACCCAGTACTTC.

The CDR3 loop reads CASSLWAGSNQPQHF. DNA for the CDR3: TGCGCCAGCAGCTTGTGGGCAGGGAGCAATCAGCCCCAGCATTTT. The chain links TRBV5-1 to TRBJ1-5, with D perhaps matching TRBD1 (5 bases). Germline V lookup: CDR1 SGHRS, CDR2 YFSETQ. The CDR3 runs to 15 residues. V was cut by 1 base and J by 1 base, with 9 bases left in between. The whole variable domain, remainder taken from reference TRBV5-1 and TRBJ1-5, is KAGVTQTPRYLIKTRGQQVTLSCSPISGHRSVSWYQQTPGQGLQFLFEYFSETQRNKGNFPGRFSGRQFSNSRSEMNVSTLELGDSALYLCASSLWAGSNQPQHFGDGTRLSIL.

In this sample, this clonotype turned up a few times. The V call is TRBV5-1, the J call TRBJ2-7; perhaps TRBD1 as D (5 bases). CDR1 and CDR2 (germline): SGHRS, YFSETQ. The CDR3 has 15 residues. The V end was cut by 2 bases, the J end by 5 bases, with 17 bases between. The DNA of the CDR3 is TGCGCCAGCAGCTTCGAAGGGGCCCTAGGCGACGAGCAGTACTTC. Encoded protein: CASSFEGALGDEQYF.

The chain employs TRBV10-3 and TRBJ2-1; weak D call: TRBD2 (7 bases). The CDR3 contains 17 residues. The V gene's germline CDR1 is ENHRY and CDR2 SYGVKD. V was pared by 11 bases and J by 0 bases, with 23 bases between. CDR3 amino acids: CAAGGLDSRSSYNEQFF. In DNA, the CDR3 is TGTGCCGCCGGGGGGCTAGACAGCCGGAGCTCCTACAATGAGCAGTTCTTC.

The chain uses TRBV12-3 or TRBV12-4 and TRBJ2-3, with D possibly matching TRBD2 (6 bases). V was cut by 5 bases and J by 4 bases, with 19 bases left in between. CDR3 length equals 16 residues. In DNA form, the CDR3 reads TGTGCCAGCAGTCTGGGGGGAACCTATCAGGCAGATACGCAGTATTTT. The encoded protein is CASSLGGTYQADTQYF.

This clonotype was found a few times. CDR3 nucleotide sequence: TGCAGTGCTAGTGCAGGCAGGGGGCGGACGTTAACGCAGTATTTT. Amino acid sequence: CSASAGRGRTLTQYF. This chain uses TRBV20-1 with TRBJ2-3; 8 bases map to TRBD1. Germline V gene sequence: CDR1 DFQATT, CDR2 SNEGSKA (reference sequence). V was pared by 3 bases and J by 9 bases, with 14 bases of the junction left unmatched. The length of the CDR3 is 15 residues.

This clonotype was recorded at least ten times. The chain combines TRBV5-1 with TRBJ2-1; 7 positions match TRBD1. Germline V gene data show CDR1 as SGHRS and CDR2 as YFSETQ. V shed 2 bases and J 9 bases; nucleotides not matched to a gene: 11. The CDR3 has 15 residues. In DNA form, the CDR3 reads TGCGCCAGCAGCTTACGACAGGGACGATTAGCTGAGCAGTTCTTC. Translation gives CASSLRQGRLAEQFF.

This clonotype was seen a handful of times. V is TRBV5-1 and J is TRBJ1-2; weak D call: TRBD1 (5 bases). Trimming left V 3 bases short and J 4 bases short, with 13 bases between. Germline V CDR1 and CDR2: SGHRS, YFSETQ. This CDR3 has 14 amino acids. This chain's CDR3 is CASSWDRNLYGYTF. CDR3 nucleotide sequence: TGCGCCAGCAGCTGGGACCGTAATCTCTATGGCTACACCTTC.

This clonotype was counted many times. The CDR3, as DNA: TGCAGCGTTGAAGTAGGGATTCTGACAGATACGCAGTATTTT. Encoded protein: CSVEVGILTDTQYF. The chain carries TRBV29-1 and TRBJ2-3; no clear D. This CDR3 region has 14 residues. Trimming left V 1 base short and J 3 bases short, with 11 bases between. Per the germline V gene, CDR1 is SQVTM and CDR2 is ANQGSEA.

This clonotype was observed a handful of times. The chain combines TRBV20-1 with TRBJ2-7; D might be TRBD2 (6 bases). The CDR3 consists of 15 residues. Germline lookup yields CDR1 DFQATT and CDR2 SNEGSKA (reference sequence). The V gene lost 6 bases and the J gene lost 1 base, with 19 bases spanning the gap. DNA for the CDR3: TGCAGTGCACAACCCCCGTTGGGGGGATCCTACGAGCAGTACTTC. Its translation: CSAQPPLGGSYEQYF.

V is TRBV28 and J is TRBJ2-1; D gene unclear. V lost 6 bases, J lost 10 bases, and 10 bases lay in between. The length of the CDR3 is 11 residues. Germline V gives CDR1 MDHEN, CDR2 SYDVKM. The CDR3 sequence is CASRRLGEQFF. The DNA of the CDR3 is TGTGCCAGCAGACGCTTGGGGGAGCAGTTCTTC. The complete variable domain, with remaining parts taken from reference TRBV28 and TRBJ2-1, reads DVKVTQSSRYLVKRTGEKVFLECVQDMDHENMFWYRQDPGLGLRLIYFSYDVKMKEKGDIPEGYSVSREKKERFSLILESASTNQTSMYLCASRRLGEQFFGPGTRLTVL.

This sequence joins TRBV7-8 and TRBJ2-5; 7 nucleotides line up with TRBD1. Germline CDR1 is SGHVS and CDR2 is FQNEAQ. The V and J ends lost 6 bases and 11 bases, in that order; junction bases with no gene match: 21. The CDR3 loop spans 16 amino acids. As DNA, the CDR3 is TGTGCCAGCAGGGCAAACAGGGGACAATCCTACAATGAGCAGTACTTC. This codes for CASRANRGQSYNEQYF. Combining the CDR3 with reference TRBV7-8 and TRBJ2-5 gives the whole variable domain GAGVSQSPRYKVAKRGQDVALRCDPISGHVSLFWYQQALGQGPEFLTYFQNEAQLDKSGLPSDRFFAERPEGSVSTLKIQRTQQEDSAVYLCASRANRGQSYNEQYFGPGTRLLVL.

The chain links TRBV6-2 or TRBV6-3 to TRBJ2-7, with 8 bases fitting TRBD1. V lost 5 bases and J lost 6; bases outside the gene matches: 9. The length of the CDR3 is 14 residues. CDR1 MNHEY and CDR2 SVGEGT come from the germline V gene. CDR3: CASSLYDRGGEQYF. CDR3 DNA sequence: TGTGCCAGCAGTCTTTACGACAGGGGCGGCGAGCAGTACTTC.

The table lists this clonotype with a few counts. The chain has TRBV27 and TRBJ2-1, with a tentative D call TRBD1 (5 bases). CDR1 and CDR2 (germline): MNHEY, SMNVEV (reference sequence). CDR3 size: 18 residues. Trimming cost V 2 bases and J 5 bases, with 22 bases left between them. CDR3 region: CASSLRRTRQGIHNEQFF. In nucleotides, the CDR3 is TGTGCCAGCAGTTTACGTCGAACACGCCAGGGAATACACAATGAGCAGTTCTTC.

The J gene is TRBJ2-1, the V gene TRBV6-6; D remains unclear. The ends were cut back, 5 bases at V and 7 bases at J, with 9 bases in the middle. The CDR3 consists of 12 residues. Germline assignment: CDR1 MNHNY and CDR2 SVGAGI (reference sequence). The CDR3 DNA reads TGTGCCAGCAGTCCAGACTCGAATGAGCAGTTCTTC. This gives the protein CASSPDSNEQFF.

The chain carries TRBV4-3 and TRBJ2-5, with 7 bases identical to TRBD2. Germline lookup yields CDR1 LGHNA and CDR2 YSLEER. CDR3 length equals 16 residues. V was pared by 1 base and J by 0 bases, with 5 bases of the junction left unmatched. The CDR3 region is CASSQGSGTHQETQYF. CDR3 sequence (DNA): TGCGCCAGCAGCCAAGGGAGCGGGACCCACCAAGAGACCCAGTACTTC.

In this sample, this clonotype turned up a few times. The genes are TRBV6-1 and TRBJ2-7, with unresolved D. The CDR3 has 11 amino acids. Germline CDR1 is MNHNS and CDR2 is SASEGT. V lost 11 bases to trimming and J lost 0 bases, with 8 bases between them. The CDR3 here is CALRSSYEQYF. CDR3 in DNA: TGTGCCCTCCGGAGCTCCTACGAGCAGTACTTC.

This clonotype turned up a few times. The rearrangement joins TRBV7-2 to TRBJ2-7; D not certain. In germline, CDR1 is SGHTA, CDR2 FQGNSA. Between the trimmed V and J ends, which lost 0 bases and 4 bases, there was a span of 13 bases. The CDR3 runs to 15 residues. This CDR3 reads CASSLATIGMYEQYF. The CDR3 DNA reads TGTGCCAGCAGCTTAGCGACCATAGGGATGTACGAGCAGTACTTC.

Only a few counts were recorded for this clonotype. The rearrangement uses TRBV20-1 and TRBJ2-1, with 8 nucleotides matching TRBD2. The germline V gene encodes CDR1 DFQATT and CDR2 SNEGSKA (reference sequence). The length of the CDR3 is 16 residues. The V segment lost 2 bases and the J segment 5 bases; nucleotides outside the gene matches: 11. In nucleotides, the CDR3 is TGCAGTGCTAGATTCCACGGGACTAGTCAAAACAATGAGCAGTTCTTC. Amino acids: CSARFHGTSQNNEQFF.

This chain links TRBV7-2 with TRBJ2-1, with TRBD2 matching 8 bases. The germline gives CDR1 SGHTA, CDR2 FQGNSA. This CDR3 has 15 amino acids. V lost 0 bases, J lost 10 bases, and 8 bases stayed unmatched. CDR3 coding DNA: TGTGCCAGCAGCTTAGCGCTTGGGACTAGAAAAGAGCAGTTCTTC. As protein: CASSLALGTRKEQFF.